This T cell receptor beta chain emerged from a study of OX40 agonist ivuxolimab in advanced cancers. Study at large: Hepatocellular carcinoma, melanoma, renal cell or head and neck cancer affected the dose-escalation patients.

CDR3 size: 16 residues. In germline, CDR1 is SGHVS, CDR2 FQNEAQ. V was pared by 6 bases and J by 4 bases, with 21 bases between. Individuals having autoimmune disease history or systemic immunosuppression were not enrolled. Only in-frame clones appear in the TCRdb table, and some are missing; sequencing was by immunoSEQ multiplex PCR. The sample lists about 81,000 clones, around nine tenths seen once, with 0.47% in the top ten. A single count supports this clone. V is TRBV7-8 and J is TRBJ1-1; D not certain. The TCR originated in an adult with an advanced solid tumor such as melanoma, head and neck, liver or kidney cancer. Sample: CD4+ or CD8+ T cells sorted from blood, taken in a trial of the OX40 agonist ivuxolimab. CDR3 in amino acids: CASRSEFGSESTEAFF. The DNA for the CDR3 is TGTGCCAGCAGGTCCGAATTTGGCTCCGAGAGCACTGAAGCTTTCTTT. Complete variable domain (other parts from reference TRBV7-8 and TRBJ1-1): GAGVSQSPRYKVAKRGQDVALRCDPISGHVSLFWYQQALGQGPEFLTYFQNEAQLDKSGLPSDRFFAERPEGSVSTLKIQRTQQEDSAVYLCASRSEFGSESTEAFFGQGTRLTVV.